This record concerns one T cell receptor (beta chain) sequence. The target antigen is unknown. CDR3 length: 14 residues. The V gene end was trimmed by 2 bases and the J gene end by 4 bases; junction bases not matched to a gene: 2. CDR1 is SGHAT and CDR2 is FQNNGV in the germline V gene. This entry is derived from a study of T cell responses to AZD1222 COVID-19 vaccine. The study's findings and limits: Repertoires were obtained solely post-peak T cell response. Variant regions that are unmutated are reportedly the target of nearly half of spike-specific TCRs. Dominant CD4 TCR responses targeted spike regions 160-218 and 743-854. Most donors were white British and more were female, and clonal diversity was possibly underestimated.

Using immunoSEQ multiplex PCR, the repertoire was profiled, and TCRdb retains in-frame clones only, with some absent. There are under 200,000 clones in the sample; around 92% occur only once, and 1% to 1.5% lies in the top ten. The V call is TRBV11-2, the J call TRBJ1-5; 7 positions match TRBD1. The sequence was collected from an adult in good health. The input for sequencing was peripheral blood, taken on day 0 of AZD1222 vaccination. The CDR3 region has the DNA TGTGCCAGCAGCTTATCACAGGGGAATCAGCCCCAGCATTTT. Protein sequence: CASSLSQGNQPQHF.